The 3 T cell receptor beta chains reported below all come from one sample, sequenced in a study of shared clonotypes between healthy human individuals. Only in-frame clones appear in the TCRdb table, and some are missing; sequencing was by immunoSEQ multiplex PCR. The sample includes more than 2 million clones, about 95% seen only once; the top ten take 0.1% to 0.15%. The sample taken for sequencing was naive CD4+ T cells sorted from blood. Sample subset: CD45RA+ positively selected. The receptor source for this set is a man aged 18 to 30 in good health.

In this sample, this clone turned up once. The gene calls are TRBV6-1 and TRBJ2-3; D is uncertain. Per germline, CDR1 MNHNS and CDR2 SASEGT. The CDR3 totals 14 residues. Trimming left V 7 bases short and J 2 bases short, with 13 bases between. CDR3 sequence reads: CASTWVVSTDTQYF. For the CDR3, the DNA is TGTGCCAGCACCTGGGTAGTTTCCACAGATACGCAGTATTTT.

The chain uses TRBV25-1 and TRBJ2-3, with D unclear. CDR1 is MGHDK, CDR2 SYGVNS, per germline. The CDR3 is 12 amino acids. V gave up 2 bases and J gave up 6 bases, with 6 bases separating them. The chain's CDR3 is CASSEGRDTQYF. The CDR3 bases are TGTGCCAGCAGTGAAGGGCGGGATACGCAGTATTTT.

The chain recombines TRBV10-3 with TRBJ1-1, with D unresolved. The length of the CDR3 is 13 residues. Trimming cost V 10 bases and J 0 bases, with 12 bases left between them. Germline CDR1 is ENHRY and CDR2 is SYGVKD. In nucleotides, the CDR3 is TGTGCCACACTATCTCTCATGAACACTGAAGCTTTCTTT. Translation: CATLSLMNTEAFF.